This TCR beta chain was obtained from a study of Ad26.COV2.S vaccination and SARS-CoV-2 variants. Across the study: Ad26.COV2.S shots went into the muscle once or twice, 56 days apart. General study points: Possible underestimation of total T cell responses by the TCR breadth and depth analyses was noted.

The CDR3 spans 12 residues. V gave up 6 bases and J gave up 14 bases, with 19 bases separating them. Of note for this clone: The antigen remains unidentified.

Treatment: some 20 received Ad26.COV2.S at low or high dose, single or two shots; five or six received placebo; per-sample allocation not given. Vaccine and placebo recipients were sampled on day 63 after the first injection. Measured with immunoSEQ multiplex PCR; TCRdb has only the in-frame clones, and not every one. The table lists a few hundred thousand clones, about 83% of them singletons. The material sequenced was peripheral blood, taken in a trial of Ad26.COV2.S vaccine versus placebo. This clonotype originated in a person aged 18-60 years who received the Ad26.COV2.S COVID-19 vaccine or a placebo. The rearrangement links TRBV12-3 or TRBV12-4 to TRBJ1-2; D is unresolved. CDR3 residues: CASSSPAGSWTF. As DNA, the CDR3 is TGTGCCAGCAGCTCCCCGGCGGGTTCGTGGACCTTC.